This entry lists 21 T cell receptor beta chains sequenced from one sample in a study of cytomegalovirus exposure and HLA in healthy donors. PCR used 60 Vbeta primers and 13 Jbeta primers. Using immunoSEQ multiplex PCR, the repertoire was profiled, and TCRdb retains in-frame clones only, with some absent. Among over 150,000 clones listed, about four fifths were seen once. The source material was PBMCs. These receptors all come from a man between 18 and 29 years old in good health and CMV-seronegative.

The J gene is TRBJ1-6, the V gene TRBV4-3, with D hard to call. The ends were cut back, 4 bases at V and 11 bases at J, with 12 bases in the middle. The CDR3 extends over 13 amino acids. CDR1 LGHNA and CDR2 YSLEER come from the germline V gene. The CDR3 here is CASSRLLVPPLHF. In DNA form, the CDR3 reads TGCGCCAGCAGCCGATTACTTGTGCCACCCCTCCACTTT.

CDR3 in DNA: TGTGCCAGCAGCACCGGGACAGGGCAAAGTCGAGAGAATTCACCCCTCCACTTT. Residues: CASSTGTGQSRENSPLHF. V gene TRBV2 combines with J gene TRBJ1-6; 9 bases are a match to TRBD1. The CDR3 extends over 18 amino acids. Germline trimming cut 6 bases from V and 7 bases from J; bases unmatched to any gene: 16. The germline gives CDR1 SNHLY, CDR2 FYNNEI.

This chain connects TRBV10-3 to TRBJ1-2; D remains ambiguous. This CDR3 has 13 residues. V was pared by 10 bases and J by 0 bases, with 12 bases between. Germline V gene lookup returns CDR1 ENHRY and CDR2 SYGVKD. The CDR3 region has the DNA TGTGCCACCACGGGAGTAGCTAACTATGGCTACACCTTC. Protein product: CATTGVANYGYTF.

This clone has just one count. The gene calls are TRBV4-1 and TRBJ2-2; the match to TRBD2 covers 10 bases. The CDR3 has 18 amino acids. Germline trimming cut 1 base from V and 2 bases from J; bases unmatched to any gene: 7. The V gene's germline CDR1 is MGHRA and CDR2 YSYEKL. The CDR3 sequence: CASSQGGSGGPNTGELFF. CDR3 coding DNA: TGCGCCAGCAGCCAAGGGGGTAGCGGGGGGCCAAACACCGGGGAGCTGTTTTTT.

The gene calls are TRBV11-3 and TRBJ2-3; 7 positions agree with TRBD1. Germline V gives CDR1 SGHNT, CDR2 YENEEA. V gave up 5 bases and J gave up 0 bases; unmatched junction bases: 2. The CDR3 contains 14 residues. The CDR3 is CASSRQGSTDTQYF. The CDR3 DNA follows: TGTGCCAGCAGCAGACAGGGCAGCACAGATACGCAGTATTTT.

The chain couples TRBV28 to TRBJ1-1; D perhaps matches TRBD1 (5 bases). Trimming shortened V by 4 bases and J by 1 base, and 13 bases separated the two germline ends. CDR3 length equals 15 residues. Germline values: CDR1 MDHEN, CDR2 SYDVKM. In DNA form, the CDR3 reads TGTGCCAGCAGTTCGGTTGGGGCACCGAACACTGAAGCTTTCTTT. Its protein is CASSSVGAPNTEAFF.

This clone has a single count. The junction shows a germline mismatch at one end, possibly a read error. J is TRBJ2-4 and V is TRBV6-5, with 10 positions matching TRBD2. From germline, CDR1 is MNHEY and CDR2 SVGAGI. The CDR3 is 15 amino acids. CDR3 amino acids: CASSTSGIAKNSQYF. CDR3 nucleotides: TGTGCCAGCAGTACTAGCGGGATAGCCAAAAACAGTCAGTACTTC.

The chain joins TRBV27 to TRBJ1-2; a possible D gene is TRBD1 (5 bases). Trimming took off 10 bases at V and 4 bases at J, with 10 bases between the two ends. The CDR3 extends over 11 amino acids. CDR1 and CDR2 (germline): MNHEY, SMNVEV (reference sequence). CDR3 in amino acids: CATQGPYGYTF. CDR3 nucleotide sequence: TGTGCCACCCAGGGTCCCTATGGCTACACCTTC.

The chain joins TRBV25-1 to TRBJ2-3, with 11 positions matching TRBD2. The CDR3 is made up of 15 amino acids. Germline CDR1 reads MGHDK; CDR2 reads SYGVNS. V was clipped by 3 bases and J by 5 bases; unmatched bases: 4. This CDR3 is CASSDSGGAGDTQYF. The CDR3 nucleotides read TGTGCCAGCAGTGATAGCGGGGGGGCGGGAGATACGCAGTATTTT.

The chain joins TRBV4-2 to TRBJ2-3; TRBD2 agrees at 16 bases. Germline V gene lookup returns CDR1 LGHNA and CDR2 YNFKEQ. The ends lost 3 bases at V and 6 bases at J; junction bases unmatched: 6. CDR3 length: 17 residues. DNA for the CDR3: TGTGCCAGCAGCCAGGGACTAGCGGGGGGGCCGACGGATACGCAGTATTTT. Its protein product is CASSQGLAGGPTDTQYF.

V usage is TRBV7-2 and J usage is TRBJ1-1; no firm D call. The V end was cut by 5 bases, the J end by 4 bases, with 5 bases between. Per germline, CDR1 SGHTA and CDR2 FQGNSA. CDR3 size: 11 residues. Here the CDR3 DNA reads TGTGCCAGCAGCCCACTCACTGAAGCTTTCTTT. This sequence encodes CASSPLTEAFF.

This clone was recorded a few times. The chain has TRBV5-1 and TRBJ2-3, with D possibly matching TRBD2 (6 bases). The CDR3 is 15 residues long. Germline CDR1 and CDR2: SGHRS and YFSETQ. V gave up 3 bases and J gave up 3 bases, with 14 bases separating them. The CDR3 here is CASSSRASATDTQYF. The CDR3 DNA sequence: TGCGCCAGCAGCTCCCGGGCTAGCGCAACAGATACGCAGTATTTT.

J is TRBJ2-5 and V is TRBV2, with 8 bases fitting TRBD2. V lost 6 bases and J lost 5; bases outside the gene matches: 11. This CDR3 comprises 15 residues. The germline V gene has CDR1 SNHLY and CDR2 FYNNEI. This chain's CDR3 is CASSFRGGEGETQYF. In DNA form, the CDR3 reads TGTGCCAGCAGCTTCCGGGGGGGGGAGGGCGAGACCCAGTACTTC.

The CDR3 coding sequence is TGTGCCAGCAGTCCAGGGGAGGGGAGGGGAGTTAATCAGCCCCAGCATTTT. Protein product: CASSPGEGRGVNQPQHF. V is TRBV9 and J is TRBJ1-5, with D perhaps matching TRBD1 (6 bases). CDR1 is SGDLS, CDR2 YYNGEE, per germline. This CDR3 region has 17 residues. V gave up 5 bases and J gave up 4 bases, with 22 bases separating them.

This clone was detected once. The chain combines TRBV5-1 with TRBJ2-1, with a weak D call TRBD1 (6 bases). The CDR3 totals 14 residues. Germline loops: CDR1 SGHRS, CDR2 YFSETQ. With 4 bases removed from V and 5 bases from J, the gap between germline ends came to 13 bases. The CDR3 loop reads CASSQTGPNNEQFF. CDR3 coding DNA: TGCGCCAGCAGCCAGACAGGTCCTAACAATGAGCAGTTCTTC.

The V and J genes are TRBV18 and TRBJ2-7, with a tentative D call TRBD2 (6 bases). Germline CDR1 reads KGHSH; CDR2 reads LQKENI. The CDR3 covers 14 residues. V was trimmed by 3 bases and J by 1 base, leaving 10 bases between them. DNA for the CDR3: TGTGCCAGCTCACCGTCGGGGACTTCCTACGAGCAGTACGTC. Amino acids: CASSPSGTSYEQYV.

This rearrangement joins TRBV9 to TRBJ2-3; TRBD2 agrees at 8 bases. The germline gives CDR1 SGDLS, CDR2 YYNGEE. The CDR3 contains 15 residues. Trimming cost V 4 bases and J 4 bases; bases outside gene matches: 8. The CDR3 DNA reads as TGTGCCAGCAGCACCGGGGGGGTGAGGGCAGATACGCAGTATTTT. It specifies CASSTGGVRADTQYF.

The rearrangement links TRBV4-3 to TRBJ2-1; TRBD2 might be the D (5 bases). V shed 0 bases and J shed 0 bases, with 12 bases lying between them. The CDR3 has 17 residues. CDR1 and CDR2 from the germline V gene are LGHNA and YSLEER. CDR3 sequence (DNA): TGCGCCAGCAGCCAAGATCCCTTAGGGAGCTCCTACAATGAGCAGTTCTTC. It specifies CASSQDPLGSSYNEQFF.

This chain uses TRBV9 with TRBJ2-7; perhaps TRBD1 as D (5 bases). This CDR3 region has 13 residues. Per the germline V gene, CDR1 is SGDLS and CDR2 is YYNGEE. The V and J ends lost 1 base and 6 bases respectively, with 11 bases between them. The CDR3 DNA is TGTGCCAGCAGCGTATCGACAGACCTCGAGCAGTACTTC. It codes for CASSVSTDLEQYF.

This clone has a count of ten or more. This chain links TRBV14 with TRBJ1-4; D is perhaps TRBD1 (5 bases). Germline V gene sequence: CDR1 SGHDN, CDR2 FVKESK. The CDR3 runs 19 residues. Trimming stripped 4 bases from V and 0 bases from J, with 21 bases between. DNA of the CDR3: TGTGCCAGCAGCCCCAGAAAGCGTCCAGGGCATACAACTAATGAAAAACTGTTTTTT. Its protein is CASSPRKRPGHTTNEKLFF.

V is TRBV5-1 and J is TRBJ2-7; 10 positions agree with TRBD1. Germline V lookup: CDR1 SGHRS, CDR2 YFSETQ. CDR3 length: 17 residues. Trimming removed 4 bases from V and 2 bases from J; junction bases left unmatched: 12. This CDR3 is CASSPNPGQGNPYEQYV. In DNA, the CDR3 is TGCGCCAGCAGCCCGAACCCGGGACAGGGGAACCCCTACGAGCAGTACGTC.